This passage covers 14 T cell receptor beta chains from one sample sequenced in a study of human T cells and chemical hapten exposure. TCRdb itself ran the RACE reads through MiXCR, one entry per CDR3 protein. The data hold about 400,000 distinct CDR3 sequences, with around 6% observed a single time. Time point given: patch test 2, 6 weeks after DPC sensitization. The treatment: therapeutic diphenylcyclopropenone sensitization with weekly scalp DPC. Sequenced material: whole blood, taken in connection with sensitization to the hapten diphenylcyclopropenone (DPC). The receptors shown here come from a woman aged 18-29 years with alopecia areata. Some clones in this sample may be carry-over from other donors' samples.

The rearrangement joins TRBV28 to TRBJ1-6, with TRBD1 as a possible D gene (6 bases). The germline V gene has CDR1 MDHEN and CDR2 SYDVKM. CDR3 length: 15 residues. V was shortened by 5 bases and J by 2 bases, with 10 bases between the two germline ends. CDR3 residues: CASSLRTAYNSPLHF. CDR3 nucleotide sequence: TGTGCCAGCAGTCTACGGACAGCCTATAATTCACCCCTCCACTTT. Full variable domain (missing parts from reference TRBV28 and TRBJ1-6): DVKVTQSSRYLVKRTGEKVFLECVQDMDHENMFWYRQDPGLGLRLIYFSYDVKMKEKGDIPEGYSVSREKKERFSLILESASTNQTSMYLCASSLRTAYNSPLHFGNGTRLTVT.

There are many counts of this clonotype. The V gene is TRBV6-6, the J gene TRBJ2-3; TRBD2 might be the D (5 bases). V was clipped by 9 bases and J by 0 bases, with 10 bases between them. The CDR3 contains 13 residues. Germline V gene data show CDR1 as MNHNY and CDR2 as SVGAGI (reference sequence). CDR3 DNA sequence: TGTGCCAGTGGGAGCCCTAGCACAGATACGCAGTATTTT. This encodes CASGSPSTDTQYF.

This clonotype came up many times. The V call is TRBV7-2, the J call TRBJ1-5; unclear D gene. The V end lost 3 bases, the J end lost 5 bases, and 14 bases lay between the germline ends. The length of the CDR3 is 15 residues. Germline assignment: CDR1 SGHTA and CDR2 FQGNSA. As DNA, the CDR3 is TGTGCCAGCAGCTTTTATTGGTCGGTGGATCAGCCCCAGCATTTT. Protein product: CASSFYWSVDQPQHF.

This chain connects TRBV29-1 to TRBJ1-1; D gene ambiguous. Trimming shortened V by 8 bases and J by 2 bases, and 15 bases separated the two germline ends. The germline CDR1 and CDR2 sequences are SQVTM and ANQGSEA. There are 13 residues in the CDR3. CDR3 amino acids: CSSKRNLNTEAFF. The CDR3 region has the DNA TGCAGCAGTAAGAGAAATCTAAACACTGAAGCTTTCTTT.

This clonotype was seen at least ten times. This chain joins TRBV2 and TRBJ1-1, with a weak D call TRBD1 (6 bases). CDR3 length: 13 residues. Germline-derived CDR1 and CDR2 are SNHLY and FYNNEI. Trimming took 8 bases from V and 4 from J, leaving 14 bases between them. CDR3 amino acids: CASVPGQRTEAFF. The CDR3, as DNA: TGTGCCAGCGTACCGGGACAACGCACTGAAGCTTTCTTT.

V is TRBV12-3 or TRBV12-4 and J is TRBJ1-2, with unresolved D. V dropped 2 bases and J dropped 8 bases, with 6 bases sitting between them. This CDR3 is built from 11 residues. The CDR3 sequence is CASSLIQGYTF. The CDR3 DNA reads TGTGCCAGCAGTTTAATACAAGGCTACACCTTC.

In this sample, this clonotype turned up a few times. The chain has TRBV7-2 and TRBJ2-4, with 8 bases matching TRBD2. Per germline, CDR1 SGHTA and CDR2 FQGNSA. J lost 7 bases, V lost 1 base, and 9 bases had no gene match. The CDR3 length is 16 residues. CDR3 sequence: CASSLGGGLGANIQYF. For the CDR3, the DNA is TGTGCCAGCAGCTTAGGCGGGGGGTTAGGGGCGAACATTCAGTACTTC.

This clonotype has more than one count but fewer than ten. V gene TRBV6-1 combines with J gene TRBJ2-7; TRBD1 matches at 9 bases. V trimming: 5 bases; J trimming: 6 bases; junction bases outside the gene matches: 5. Germline CDR1 MNHNS, CDR2 SASEGT. The CDR3 totals 13 residues. CDR3 DNA: TGTGCCAGCAGTTGGAGACAGGGGGGCGAGCAGTACTTC. Residues: CASSWRQGGEQYF.

The rearrangement links TRBV5-4 to TRBJ2-7, with 11 positions matching TRBD2. V gave up 0 bases and J gave up 7 bases; unmatched junction bases: 6. Germline V CDR1 and CDR2: SGHNT, YYREEE (reference sequence). The CDR3 is 15 amino acids. CDR3 protein: CASSLVSGGAREQYF. CDR3 in DNA: TGTGCCAGCAGCTTGGTTAGCGGGGGGGCACGGGAGCAGTACTTC.

This clonotype was picked up a small number of times. J is TRBJ1-1 and V is TRBV4-3, with TRBD1 matching 8 bases. Trimming removed 3 bases from V and 1 base from J; junction bases left unmatched: 22. This CDR3 is built from 21 residues. Germline lookup yields CDR1 LGHNA and CDR2 YSLEER. The CDR3 bases are TGCGCCAGCAGCCAGACTTATTCTTGGACAGGGTCTCTGGGAAAGAACACTGAAGCTTTCTTT. Its protein is CASSQTYSWTGSLGKNTEAFF.

V is TRBV7-9 and J is TRBJ1-6; D ambiguous. This CDR3 is 14 amino acids long. Germline assignment: CDR1 SEHNR and CDR2 FQNEAQ (reference sequence). V gave up 2 bases and J gave up 6 bases, with 8 bases separating them. The CDR3 coding sequence is TGTGCCAGCAGCTTATCGGACTTTAATTCACCCCTCCACTTT. It yields the protein CASSLSDFNSPLHF.

This chain uses TRBV2 with TRBJ2-1; D ambiguous. V was clipped by 8 bases and J by 6 bases, with 5 bases between them. Germline V lookup: CDR1 SNHLY, CDR2 FYNNEI. There are 10 residues in the CDR3. CDR3 sequence (DNA): TGTGCCAGCGACTCCAATGAGCAGTTCTTC. Its protein product is CASDSNEQFF.

This clonotype has at least ten counts. The V and J genes are TRBV2 and TRBJ2-1, with 7 bases aligning to TRBD1. CDR3 length equals 14 residues. Trimming at V came to 0 bases and at J to 6 bases, leaving 2 bases not matched to a gene. Germline V gene sequence: CDR1 SNHLY, CDR2 FYNNEI. The CDR3 region has the DNA TGTGCCAGCAGTGAAGCGGACAGGATCAATGAGCAGTTCTTC. Amino acids: CASSEADRINEQFF.

This clonotype was recorded at least ten times. The DNA for the CDR3 is TGCGCCAGCAGCACATCCAATACCGGGCCCCTATCCTACGAGCAGTACTTC. It yields the protein CASSTSNTGPLSYEQYF. This chain joins TRBV5-1 and TRBJ2-7; D is unclear. The CDR3 is 17 residues long. Germline loops: CDR1 SGHRS, CDR2 YFSETQ. Trimming removed 4 bases from V and 1 base from J, with 21 bases in between.